The 21 T cell receptor beta chains presented below share a single source sample, sequenced in a study of blood T cell repertoires in COVID-19 (dated by TCRdb to 2019 to 2021). The library came from the immunoSEQ multiplex PCR assay. Entries here come from immuneACCESS through TCRdb and include only in-frame sequences with V and J called. Some clones fail to appear in such tables; in the studies checked, an unresolved V gene covers under half of the shortfall, and the cause of the remainder is unknown. The sample contains around 310,000 clones, around nine tenths of them found a single time. Of the sample, around a tenth is held by the ten largest clones. Sequencing was done on a sample of PBMCs or T cells enriched from blood (not recorded which). The receptors stem from a woman aged 35 to 49 who had recovered from COVID-19.

The chain combines TRBV28 with TRBJ2-3, with 14 bases that match TRBD2. This CDR3 spans 19 amino acids. CDR1 is MDHEN, CDR2 SYDVKM, per germline. Trimming took 4 bases from V and 4 from J; bases not matched to a gene: 13. CDR3 in DNA: TGTGCCAGCAGTTCCCATGGGGGGACTAGCGGGGGAACCCCAGATACGCAGTATTTT. Translating it yields CASSSHGGTSGGTPDTQYF.

This chain links TRBV5-1 with TRBJ2-5; 8 bases map to TRBD1. CDR1 is SGHRS, CDR2 YFSETQ, per germline. There are 13 residues in the CDR3. Losses at the gene ends were 5 bases for V and 4 bases for J; bases not matched to a gene: 4. The CDR3 is CASRNTGGETQYF. CDR3 DNA: TGCGCCAGCAGAAACACAGGGGGAGAGACCCAGTACTTC.

This sequence joins TRBV7-3 and TRBJ2-1, with a weak D call TRBD1 (5 bases). CDR1 is SGHTA, CDR2 FQGTGA, per germline. The CDR3 loop spans 13 amino acids. V lost 2 bases to trimming and J lost 6 bases, with 8 bases between them. Here the CDR3 reads CASSLAGANEQFF. The CDR3 coding sequence is TGTGCCAGCAGCTTAGCTGGGGCCAATGAGCAGTTCTTC.

The V call is TRBV4-1, the J call TRBJ2-2; perhaps TRBD1 as D (6 bases). This CDR3 region has 16 residues. Trimming took off 0 bases at V and 6 bases at J, with 14 bases between the two ends. The germline V gene encodes CDR1 MGHRA and CDR2 YSYEKL. The CDR3: CASSQDLLRTAGELFF. The CDR3 DNA is TGCGCCAGCAGCCAAGATCTTTTGAGGACAGCCGGGGAGCTGTTTTTT.

V is TRBV5-4 and J is TRBJ2-7; 9 nucleotides match TRBD2. The CDR3 is 15 residues long. CDR1 SGHNT and CDR2 YYREEE come from the germline V gene (reference sequence). The junction had 5 bases not matched to a gene; V was cut back by 0 bases and J by 4 bases. The CDR3 nucleotides are TGTGCCAGCAGCTTGGGGGGGACTAGCTTTTACGAGCAGTACTTC. Translated, it gives CASSLGGTSFYEQYF.

This clone has just a few counts. The junction departs from the called germline gene at one end, perhaps through a read error. The chain combines TRBV2 with TRBJ2-7; tentative D call: TRBD1 (5 bases). CDR1 SNHLY and CDR2 FYNNEI come from the germline V gene. The CDR3 consists of 14 residues. The CDR3 DNA is TGTGCCAGGAGTGAAAGTGGTGCAGGGTACGAGCAGTACTTC. Translated, it gives CARSESGAGYEQYF. Supplemented by reference TRBV2 and TRBJ2-7, the full variable domain reads EPEVTQTPSHQVTQMGQEVILRCVPISNHLYFYWYRQILGQKVEFLVSFYNNEISEKSEIFDDQFSVERPDGSNFTLKIRSTKLEDSAMYFCARSESGAGYEQYFGPGTRLTVT.

This clone was observed a few times. CDR3 DNA: TGTGCCAGCAGCCAGAACAGGGGGCGCGGAGAGACCCAGTACTTC. Its protein product is CASSQNRGRGETQYF. This chain joins TRBV7-2 and TRBJ2-5; 9 bases match TRBD1. The CDR3 sequence is 15 residues long. After removal of 5 bases from V and 4 bases from J, the junction contained 8 bases not matched to a gene. Germline CDR1 and CDR2: SGHTA and FQGNSA.

This clone has a handful of counts. This chain joins TRBV24-1 and TRBJ2-3; D possibly corresponds to TRBD2 (7 bases). Germline CDR1 reads KGHDR; CDR2 reads SFDVKD. The CDR3 totals 15 residues. With 4 bases removed from V and 9 bases from J, the gap between germline ends came to 19 bases. CDR3 DNA: TGTGCCACCAGTGAGGAAGGGGGGAGGGGAAAAACGCAGTATTTT. Its protein is CATSEEGGRGKTQYF.

This chain uses TRBV24-1 with TRBJ2-2, with 9 bases matching TRBD2. Germline V gene sequence: CDR1 KGHDR, CDR2 SFDVKD. This CDR3 comprises 17 residues. J gave up 1 base and V 2 bases, and 4 bases lay outside the gene matches. CDR3 bases: TGTGCCACCAGTGATTGGGGCGGGAGGGTGAACACCGGGGAGCTGTTTTTT. It yields the protein CATSDWGGRVNTGELFF.

V gene TRBV6-5 combines with J gene TRBJ2-1; the match to TRBD2 covers 9 bases. V dropped 2 bases and J dropped 9; count of bases not matched to a gene: 5. CDR1 and CDR2 from the germline V gene are MNHEY and SVGAGI. CDR3 length: 14 amino acids. The CDR3 is CASSYEGLATEQFF. CDR3 in DNA: TGTGCCAGCAGTTACGAGGGACTAGCAACTGAGCAGTTCTTC.

This chain links TRBV5-3 with TRBJ2-5; tentatively, D is TRBD1 (6 bases). TRBV5-3 is identified as an open reading frame with a role that is uncertain. Trimming cost V 0 bases and J 5 bases, with 11 bases left between them. The CDR3 totals 14 residues. The CDR3 bases are TGTGCCAGAAGCTTGGAAGGGGGTCTCGAGACCCAGTACTTC. It specifies CARSLEGGLETQYF.

The chain combines TRBV11-3 with TRBJ1-6; 9 bases map to TRBD1. The CDR3 is made up of 14 amino acids. With V trimmed by 6 bases and J by 6 bases, 3 bases remained unmatched. Looked up from germline, CDR1 is SGHNT and CDR2 is YENEEA. The chain's CDR3 is CASRKTGGNSPLHF. The CDR3 nucleotides are TGTGCCAGCAGAAAGACAGGGGGTAATTCACCCCTCCACTTT.

This clone was counted a few times. The V gene is TRBV6-5, the J gene TRBJ2-1; the match to TRBD1 covers 8 bases. Germline assignment: CDR1 MNHEY and CDR2 SVGAGI. The CDR3 extends over 15 amino acids. J lost 2 bases, V lost 5 bases, and 5 bases had no gene match. The CDR3 spells CASSNRDRPYNEQFF. The CDR3 region has the DNA TGTGCCAGCAGTAACCGGGACAGGCCCTACAATGAGCAGTTCTTC.

The J gene is TRBJ2-7, the V gene TRBV19; D is uncertain. The CDR3 consists of 14 residues. Trimming took 3 bases from V and 3 from J, leaving 12 bases between them. Germline V CDR1 and CDR2: LNHDA, SQIVND (reference sequence). The CDR3: CASSIGHVLYEQYF. CDR3 DNA: TGTGCCAGTAGTATTGGGCACGTACTCTACGAGCAGTACTTC.

This rearrangement joins TRBV7-9 to TRBJ1-2; TRBD1 is a possible D gene (5 bases). The V gene's germline CDR1 is SEHNR and CDR2 FQNEAQ (reference sequence). V lost 1 base, J lost 4 bases, and 10 bases lay in between. The CDR3 covers 14 residues. CDR3 in amino acids: CASSLEGPGYGYTF. In DNA, the CDR3 is TGTGCCAGCAGCTTAGAGGGGCCGGGCTATGGCTACACCTTC.

The chain links TRBV24-1 to TRBJ2-5; 9 bases are shared with TRBD2. With V trimmed by 1 base and J by 2 bases, 4 bases remained unmatched. This CDR3 is 16 amino acids long. The germline V gene encodes CDR1 KGHDR and CDR2 SFDVKD. The CDR3 region has the DNA TGTGCCACCAGTGATTTCCCGACTAGCGGACAAGAGACCCAGTACTTC. This translates into CATSDFPTSGQETQYF.

The CDR3, as DNA: TGTGCCAGCAGTGACAGGACAGGGAATCAGCCCCAGCATTTT. Its translation: CASSDRTGNQPQHF. The rearrangement uses TRBV2 and TRBJ1-5; 8 nucleotides match TRBD1. Germline V gene data show CDR1 as SNHLY and CDR2 as FYNNEI. The CDR3 runs 14 residues. V was clipped by 3 bases and J by 4 bases; unmatched bases: 2.

The J gene is TRBJ2-7, the V gene TRBV4-3, with TRBD2 matching over 7 bases. With 3 bases clipped from V and 2 bases from J, the junction kept 10 bases outside the gene matches. Germline-derived CDR1 and CDR2 are LGHNA and YSLEER. The CDR3 loop spans 16 amino acids. CDR3 DNA sequence: TGCGCCAGCAGCCAGTATCCGGCGGGAGCCGCCTACGAGCAGTACTTC. Translated, it gives CASSQYPAGAAYEQYF.

The CDR3 spells CASSGIGTGPRNTIYF. The CDR3 bases are TGTGCCAGCAGTGGGATCGGGACAGGACCTAGAAACACCATATATTTT. This chain uses TRBV2 with TRBJ1-3, with 8 bases lining up with TRBD1. In germline, CDR1 is SNHLY, CDR2 FYNNEI. J gave up 5 bases and V 4 bases, and 10 bases lay outside the gene matches. The CDR3 covers 16 residues. Drawing the rest from reference TRBV2 and TRBJ1-3, the complete variable domain is EPEVTQTPSHQVTQMGQEVILRCVPISNHLYFYWYRQILGQKVEFLVSFYNNEISEKSEIFDDQFSVERPDGSNFTLKIRSTKLEDSAMYFCASSGIGTGPRNTIYFGEGSWLTVV.

The chain couples TRBV5-1 to TRBJ2-1, with D maybe TRBD1 (7 bases). There are 14 residues in the CDR3. Per the germline V gene, CDR1 is SGHRS and CDR2 is YFSETQ. With 4 bases removed from V and 3 bases from J, the gap between germline ends came to 11 bases. CDR3 protein: CASSGGDSYNEQFF. CDR3 nucleotides: TGCGCCAGCAGCGGAGGGGACAGCTACAATGAGCAGTTCTTC.

This clone has more than one count but fewer than ten. Other nucleotide sequences from this sample produce the same CDR3. The V gene is TRBV25-1, the J gene TRBJ1-1, with D hard to call. Germline V gives CDR1 MGHDK, CDR2 SYGVNS. The CDR3 has 13 amino acids. Trimming stripped 0 bases from V and 2 bases from J, with 4 bases between. The CDR3 region has the DNA TGTGCCAGCAGTGAATACGTCAACACTGAAGCTTTCTTT. This encodes CASSEYVNTEAFF.